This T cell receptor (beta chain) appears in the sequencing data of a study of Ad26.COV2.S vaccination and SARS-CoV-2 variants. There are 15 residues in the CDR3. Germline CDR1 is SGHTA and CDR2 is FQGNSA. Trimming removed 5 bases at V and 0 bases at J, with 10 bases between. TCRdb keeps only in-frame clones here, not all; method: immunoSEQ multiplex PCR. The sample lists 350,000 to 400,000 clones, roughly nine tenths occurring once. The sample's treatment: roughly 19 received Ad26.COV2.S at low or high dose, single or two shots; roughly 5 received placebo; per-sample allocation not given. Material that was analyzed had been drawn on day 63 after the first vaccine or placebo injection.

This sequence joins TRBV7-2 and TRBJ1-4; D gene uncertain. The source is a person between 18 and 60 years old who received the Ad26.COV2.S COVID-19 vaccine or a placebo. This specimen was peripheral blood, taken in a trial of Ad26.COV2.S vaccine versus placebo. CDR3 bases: TGTGCCAGCAGCCCTCAATCCGCAACTAATGAAAAACTGTTTTTT. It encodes CASSPQSATNEKLFF.